This is a list of T cell receptor beta chains from one sample in a study of cytomegalovirus exposure and HLA in healthy donors. Produced via immunoSEQ multiplex PCR; TCRdb's table is partial and in-frame only. This sample has more than 95,000 clones, with 64% found just once. Sequenced material: PBMCs. The receptors were sampled from a man between 60 and 75 years old in good health and CMV-seronegative. Both conserved end residues are part of each CDR3. Fields, in order: J gene, clone size, D gene, V gene, CDR3 protein, CDR3 DNA. The D gene is left open where the match is weak. Clone size is given for some rows only: seen once, a few or many times, or a class if the clone is expanded.

j_gene: TRBJ1-5
abundance: few
d_gene: -
v_gene: TRBV7-9
CDR3aa: CASSHRGGDSNQPQHF
CDR3nt: TGTGCCAGCAGCCACCGAGGGGGGGATAGCAATCAGCCCCAGCATTTT

j_gene: TRBJ1-5
abundance: -
d_gene: -
v_gene: TRBV27
CDR3aa: CASSLLGTINQPQHF
CDR3nt: TGTGCCAGCAGTTTATTGGGGACAATCAATCAGCCCCAGCATTTT

j_gene: TRBJ2-3
abundance: -
d_gene: TRBD2
v_gene: TRBV14
CDR3aa: CASSQDSGTSGPQYF
CDR3nt: TGTGCCAGCAGCCAAGATTCCGGGACTAGCGGTCCGCAGTATTTT

j_gene: TRBJ2-3
abundance: many
d_gene: TRBD2
v_gene: TRBV4-2
CDR3aa: CASHAGGAGGSGDTQYF
CDR3nt: TGTGCCAGCCACGCAGGGGGGGCGGGAGGGTCAGGGGATACGCAGTATTTT

j_gene: TRBJ1-5
abundance: -
d_gene: -
v_gene: TRBV27
CDR3aa: CASTSLGMYSNQPQHF
CDR3nt: TGTGCCAGCACCTCGCTCGGGATGTATAGCAATCAGCCCCAGCATTTT

j_gene: TRBJ1-1
abundance: -
d_gene: -
v_gene: TRBV7-9
CDR3aa: CASSLGGPGEAFF
CDR3nt: TGTGCCAGCAGCTTGGGGGGGCCAGGTGAAGCTTTCTTT

j_gene: TRBJ1-6
abundance: -
d_gene: -
v_gene: TRBV6-1
CDR3aa: CASSRDNSPLHF
CDR3nt: TGTGCCAGCAGCAGGGATAACTCCCCCCTCCACTTT

j_gene: TRBJ1-2
abundance: -
d_gene: -
v_gene: TRBV4-1
CDR3aa: CASSQGPRAPNYGYTF
CDR3nt: TGCGCCAGCAGCCAAGGCCCCAGGGCACCTAACTATGGCTACACCTTC

j_gene: TRBJ2-2
abundance: once
d_gene: -
v_gene: TRBV9
CDR3aa: CASSVAQKGPTNTGELFF
CDR3nt: TGTGCCAGCAGCGTAGCACAAAAGGGGCCTACGAACACCGGGGAGCTGTTTTTT

j_gene: TRBJ2-1
abundance: -
d_gene: -
v_gene: TRBV19
CDR3aa: CASSSGRGRYSYNEQFF
CDR3nt: TGTGCCAGTAGTAGTGGAAGGGGCCGATACTCCTACAATGAGCAGTTCTTC

j_gene: TRBJ2-1
abundance: few
d_gene: TRBD2
v_gene: TRBV5-1
CDR3aa: CASSLSGGRYNEQFF
CDR3nt: TGCGCCAGCAGCTTGTCGGGAGGGCGTTACAATGAGCAGTTCTTC

j_gene: TRBJ2-7
abundance: -
d_gene: TRBD2
v_gene: TRBV4-1
CDR3aa: CASSLRLASYEQYF
CDR3nt: TGCGCCAGCAGCCTTCGACTAGCATCCTACGAGCAGTACTTC

j_gene: TRBJ1-1
abundance: few
d_gene: -
v_gene: TRBV14
CDR3aa: CASSQVTGGTEAFF
CDR3nt: TGTGCCAGCAGCCAAGTCACCGGGGGCACTGAAGCTTTCTTT

j_gene: TRBJ1-1
abundance: -
d_gene: -
v_gene: TRBV5-1
CDR3aa: CASSDQDQTAEAFF
CDR3nt: TGCGCCAGCAGCGATCAGGATCAGACGGCTGAAGCTTTCTTT

j_gene: TRBJ2-3
abundance: -
d_gene: TRBD2
v_gene: TRBV4-2
CDR3aa: CASSQDLAGGPLTDTQYF
CDR3nt: TGTGCCAGCAGCCAAGACCTAGCGGGGGGGCCTTTAACAGATACGCAGTATTTT

j_gene: TRBJ2-7
abundance: few
d_gene: TRBD2
v_gene: TRBV29-1
CDR3aa: CSVGFRDYSYEQYF
CDR3nt: TGCAGCGTTGGGTTTCGGGACTACTCCTACGAGCAGTACTTC

j_gene: TRBJ1-1
abundance: -
d_gene: TRBD1
v_gene: TRBV5-6
CDR3aa: CASSLLRDRDTEAFF
CDR3nt: TGTGCCAGCAGCTTGCTACGGGACAGGGACACTGAAGCTTTCTTT

j_gene: TRBJ1-2
abundance: -
d_gene: -
v_gene: TRBV29-1
CDR3aa: CSVEDGGWGYGYTF
CDR3nt: TGCAGCGTTGAAGACGGGGGTTGGGGCTATGGCTACACCTTC

j_gene: TRBJ1-5
abundance: -
d_gene: -
v_gene: TRBV10-3
CDR3aa: CAISESWASSQPQHF
CDR3nt: TGTGCCATCAGTGAGTCATGGGCGTCGAGTCAGCCCCAGCATTTT

j_gene: TRBJ2-2
abundance: -
d_gene: -
v_gene: TRBV7-9
CDR3aa: CASSFEGDGELFF
CDR3nt: TGTGCCAGCAGCTTCGAGGGTGACGGGGAGCTGTTTTTT

j_gene: TRBJ1-1
abundance: -
d_gene: -
v_gene: TRBV21-1
CDR3aa: CASSKREGMCTEAFF
CDR3nt: TGTGCCAGCAGCAAAAGGGAGGGAATGTGCACTGAAGCTTTCTTT

j_gene: TRBJ2-1
abundance: few
d_gene: TRBD2
v_gene: TRBV2
CDR3aa: CASSSGLAVYNEQFF
CDR3nt: TGTGCCAGCAGTTCGGGACTAGCGGTGTACAATGAGCAGTTCTTC

j_gene: TRBJ2-1
abundance: -
d_gene: -
v_gene: TRBV27
CDR3aa: CASSEDRSYNEQFF
CDR3nt: TGTGCCAGCAGTGAGGACAGATCCTACAATGAGCAGTTCTTC

j_gene: TRBJ2-2
abundance: -
d_gene: TRBD1
v_gene: TRBV9
CDR3aa: CASSEGGTGGTGELFF
CDR3nt: TGTGCCAGCAGCGAGGGTGGGACAGGGGGGACCGGGGAGCTGTTTTTT

j_gene: TRBJ2-1
abundance: -
d_gene: TRBD1
v_gene: TRBV27
CDR3aa: CASSLRDRVGEQFF
CDR3nt: TGTGCCAGCAGTTTACGGGACAGGGTCGGGGAGCAGTTCTTC

j_gene: TRBJ2-1
abundance: -
d_gene: -
v_gene: TRBV5-6
CDR3aa: CASSTPGLGNEQFF
CDR3nt: TGTGCCAGCAGCACCCCGGGACTGGGAAATGAGCAGTTCTTC

j_gene: TRBJ1-2
abundance: -
d_gene: -
v_gene: TRBV27
CDR3aa: CASSLRGYLGGYTF
CDR3nt: TGTGCCAGCAGTTTACGGGGTTACCTGGGGGGCTACACCTTC

j_gene: TRBJ2-1
abundance: few
d_gene: -
v_gene: TRBV5-6
CDR3aa: CASSLYYNEQFF
CDR3nt: TGTGCCAGCAGCTTGTACTACAATGAGCAGTTCTTC

j_gene: TRBJ2-2
abundance: -
d_gene: -
v_gene: TRBV5-1
CDR3aa: CASSFSGNTGELFF
CDR3nt: TGCGCCAGCAGCTTTTCAGGGAACACCGGGGAGCTGTTTTTT

j_gene: TRBJ2-6
abundance: few
d_gene: TRBD1
v_gene: TRBV5-1
CDR3aa: CASSSGTGRSGANVLTF
CDR3nt: TGCGCCAGCAGCTCCGGGACAGGGAGGTCTGGGGCCAACGTCCTGACTTTC

j_gene: TRBJ2-2
abundance: once
d_gene: -
v_gene: TRBV19
CDR3aa: CASSTGSSTGHTGELFF
CDR3nt: TGTGCCAGTAGTACCGGCTCCTCGACAGGACACACCGGGGAGCTGTTTTTT

j_gene: TRBJ1-5
abundance: few
d_gene: TRBD1
v_gene: TRBV2
CDR3aa: CASSRQGINQPQHF
CDR3nt: TGTGCCAGCAGCCGACAGGGAATCAATCAGCCCCAGCATTTT

j_gene: TRBJ1-1
abundance: -
d_gene: -
v_gene: TRBV2
CDR3aa: CASRFGQTNTEAFF
CDR3nt: TGTGCCAGCAGGTTTGGACAGACCAACACTGAAGCTTTCTTT

j_gene: TRBJ2-1
abundance: -
d_gene: TRBD2
v_gene: TRBV5-1
CDR3aa: CASSRGLAGGNEQFF
CDR3nt: TGCGCCAGCAGCCGGGGGCTAGCGGGTGGGAATGAGCAGTTCTTC

j_gene: TRBJ2-3
abundance: -
d_gene: TRBD2
v_gene: TRBV7-3
CDR3aa: CASSPGLAVMGTQYF
CDR3nt: TGTGCCAGCAGTCCCGGACTAGCGGTTATGGGTACGCAGTATTTT